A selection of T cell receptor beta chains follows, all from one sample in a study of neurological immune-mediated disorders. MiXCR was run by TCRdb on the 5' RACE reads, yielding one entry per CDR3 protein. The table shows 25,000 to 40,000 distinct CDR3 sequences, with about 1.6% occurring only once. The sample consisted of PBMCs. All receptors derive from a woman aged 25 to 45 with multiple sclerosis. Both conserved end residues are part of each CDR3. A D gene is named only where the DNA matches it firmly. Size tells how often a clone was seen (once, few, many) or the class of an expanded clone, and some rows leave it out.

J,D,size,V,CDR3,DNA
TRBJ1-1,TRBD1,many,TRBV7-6,CASSPGTGGFTEAFF,TGTGCCAGCAGCCCCGGGACAGGGGGATTTACTGAAGCTTTCTTT
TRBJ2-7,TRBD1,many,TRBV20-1,CSARDRELTYEQYF,TGCAGTGCTAGGGACAGGGAGCTGACCTACGAGCAGTACTTC
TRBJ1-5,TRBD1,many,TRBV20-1,CSATQGESNQPQHF,TGCAGTGCTACACAGGGGGAGAGCAATCAGCCCCAGCATTTT
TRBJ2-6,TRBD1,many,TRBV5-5,CASSSGQASGANVLTF,TGTGCCAGCAGCTCGGGACAGGCCTCTGGGGCCAACGTCCTGACTTTC
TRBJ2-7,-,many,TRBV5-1,CASREDRFYEQYF,TGCGCCAGCAGAGAGGACAGATTCTACGAGCAGTACTTC
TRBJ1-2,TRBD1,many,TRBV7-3,CASSPPTGSAGYTF,TGTGCCAGCAGCCCCCCGACAGGGTCGGCGGGCTACACCTTC
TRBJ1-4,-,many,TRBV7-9,CASSSHREEGEKLFF,TGTGCCAGCAGCTCCCACAGGGAGGAAGGAGAAAAACTGTTTTTT
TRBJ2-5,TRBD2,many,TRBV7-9,CASSFLSSGEETQYF,TGTGCCAGCAGCTTTTTATCTAGCGGTGAAGAGACCCAGTACTTC
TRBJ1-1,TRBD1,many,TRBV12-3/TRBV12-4,CASSPRDRGMNTEAFF,TGTGCCAGCAGTCCGAGAGACAGGGGGATGAACACTGAAGCTTTCTTT
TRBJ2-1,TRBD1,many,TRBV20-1,CSALGQGGTYNEQFF,TGCAGTGCTCTCGGACAGGGGGGAACCTACAATGAGCAGTTCTTC
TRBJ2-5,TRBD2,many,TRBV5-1,CASSLVLAGGETQYF,TGCGCCAGCAGCTTGGTGCTAGCGGGGGGAGAGACCCAGTACTTC
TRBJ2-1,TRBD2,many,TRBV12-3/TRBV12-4,CASRGTSTQGAHEQFF,TGTGCCAGCAGGGGGACTAGCACACAAGGGGCTCATGAGCAGTTCTTC
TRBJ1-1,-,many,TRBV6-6,CASSWTNTEAFF,TGTGCCAGCAGTTGGACGAACACTGAAGCTTTCTTT
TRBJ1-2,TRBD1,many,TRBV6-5,CASSDRAGYTF,TGTGCCAGCAGTGACAGGGCAGGCTACACCTTC
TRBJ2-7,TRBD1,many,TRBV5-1,CASSQTGGTGTVEQYF,TGCGCCAGCAGCCAGACAGGGGGGACAGGGACGGTCGAGCAGTACTTC
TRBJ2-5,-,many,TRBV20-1,CSAGSGGGETQYF,TGCAGTGCTGGCTCTGGGGGCGGAGAGACCCAGTACTTC
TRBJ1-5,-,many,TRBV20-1,CSAGRSNQPQHF,TGCAGTGCCGGACGGTCAAATCAGCCCCAGCATTTT
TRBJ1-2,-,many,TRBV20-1,CSARKGTYGYTF,TGCAGTGCTAGAAAAGGGACCTATGGCTACACCTTC
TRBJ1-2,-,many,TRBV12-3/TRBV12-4,CASSLAAGAVYGYTF,TGTGCCAGCAGCCTGGCGGCGGGGGCGGTCTATGGCTACACCTTC
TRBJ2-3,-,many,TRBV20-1,CSARRIQASLTQYF,TGCAGTGCTAGGCGGATTCAAGCCTCTTTGACGCAGTATTTT
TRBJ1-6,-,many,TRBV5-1,CASSPAGGGNSPLHF,TGCGCCAGCAGCCCGGCCGGGGGCGGGAATTCACCCCTCCACTTT
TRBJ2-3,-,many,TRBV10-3,CAIRGDQQDTQYF,TGTGCGATCAGGGGGGACCAGCAGGATACGCAGTATTTT
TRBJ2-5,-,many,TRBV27,CASSAGLVPQETQYF,TGTGCCAGCAGTGCTGGCTTGGTGCCGCAAGAGACCCAGTACTTC
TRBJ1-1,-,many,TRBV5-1,CASSTTGVGVTEAFF,TGCGCCAGCAGCACCACGGGAGTCGGGGTCACTGAAGCTTTCTTT
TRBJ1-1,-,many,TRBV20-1,CSARSTPDTEAFF,TGCAGTGCTAGAAGTACTCCTGACACTGAAGCTTTCTTT
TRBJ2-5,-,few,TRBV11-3,CASSFLGEGTQYF,TGTGCCAGCAGCTTTCTGGGCGAGGGGACCCAGTACTTC
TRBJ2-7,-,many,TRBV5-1,CASSLPEPTYEQYF,TGCGCCAGCAGCTTGCCAGAGCCAACCTACGAGCAGTACTTC
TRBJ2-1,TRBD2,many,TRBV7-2,CASSLGTLAGYNEQFF,TGTGCCAGCAGCTTAGGTACTCTAGCGGGGTACAATGAGCAGTTCTTC
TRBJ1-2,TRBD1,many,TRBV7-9,CASSLFAGGTANYGYTF,TGTGCCAGCAGCTTATTCGCGGGAGGGACAGCGAACTATGGCTACACCTTC
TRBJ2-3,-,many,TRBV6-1,CASRGRGTDTQYF,TGTGCCAGCCGGGGGCGGGGCACAGATACGCAGTATTTT
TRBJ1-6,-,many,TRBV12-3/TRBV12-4,CASTMRGVWTLHF,TGTGCCAGCACCATGAGGGGTGTTTGGACCCTCCACTTT
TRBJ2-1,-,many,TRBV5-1,CASSLVADNEQFF,TGCGCCAGCAGCTTAGTAGCGGACAATGAGCAGTTCTTC
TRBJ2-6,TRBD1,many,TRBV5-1,CASSLVARGPGANVLTF,TGCGCCAGCAGCTTGGTGGCCAGGGGGCCTGGGGCCAACGTCCTGACTTTC
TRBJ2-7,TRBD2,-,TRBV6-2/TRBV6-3,CASSVAGVYEQYF,TGTGCCAGCAGCGTAGCGGGGGTCTACGAGCAGTACTTC
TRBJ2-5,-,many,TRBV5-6,CASSFGVDGIETQYF,TGTGCCAGCAGCTTCGGGGTGGACGGAATCGAGACCCAGTACTTC
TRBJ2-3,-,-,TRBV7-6,CASSSQATDTQYF,TGTGCCAGCAGCTCCCAAGCCACAGATACGCAGTATTTT
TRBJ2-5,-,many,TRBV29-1,CSVGSQGPQETQYF,TGCAGCGTTGGGAGCCAGGGACCTCAAGAGACCCAGTACTTC
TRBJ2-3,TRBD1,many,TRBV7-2,CASSRDRAADTQYF,TGTGCCAGCAGCAGAGACAGGGCCGCAGATACGCAGTATTTT
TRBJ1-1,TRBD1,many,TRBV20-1,CSAFKGAIPVNTEAFF,TGCAGTGCTTTCAAGGGGGCTATTCCAGTGAACACTGAAGCTTTCTTT
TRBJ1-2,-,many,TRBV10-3,CATRELANYGYTF,TGTGCCACCCGGGAGTTGGCTAACTATGGCTACACCTTC
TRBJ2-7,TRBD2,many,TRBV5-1,CASSPGTSGGAFYEQYF,TGCGCCAGCAGCCCCGGTACTAGCGGGGGGGCGTTCTACGAGCAGTACTTC
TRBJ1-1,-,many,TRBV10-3,CAISGGTEAFF,TGTGCCATCAGCGGGGGGACAGAAGCTTTCTTT
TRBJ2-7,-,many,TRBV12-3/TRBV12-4,CASARDLSYEQYF,TGTGCCAGCGCGAGGGACTTATCCTACGAGCAGTACTTC